The 4 T cell receptor beta chains below were found in one sample sequenced in a study of blood T cell repertoires in COVID-19. Assay used: immunoSEQ multiplex PCR; TCRdb lists only in-frame clones, some missing. The data show 150,000 to 200,000 clones, about 88% seen once. Sequenced: peripheral blood. The receptor source for this set is a middle-aged man with active or convalescent COVID-19.

The gene calls are TRBV5-4 and TRBJ2-5; 12 bases fit TRBD2. CDR1 SGHNT and CDR2 YYREEE come from the germline V gene (reference sequence). The CDR3 has 15 residues. The junction had 7 bases not matched to a gene; V was cut back by 4 bases and J by 6 bases. In DNA form, the CDR3 reads TGTGCCAGCAGCATCTCTAGCGGGGGGGTGAAGACCCAGTACTTC. Its translation: CASSISSGGVKTQYF.

The chain employs TRBV5-1 and TRBJ2-4, with D possibly TRBD1 on 6 matching bases. The CDR3 totals 15 residues. V was clipped by 0 bases and J by 3 bases, with 10 bases between them. Germline-derived CDR1 and CDR2 are SGHRS and YFSETQ. CDR3 residues: CASSLADSIKNIQYF. The CDR3 nucleotides are TGCGCCAGCAGCTTGGCGGACAGTATCAAAAACATTCAGTACTTC.

V usage is TRBV19 and J usage is TRBJ2-6; possibly TRBD2 for D (6 bases). Germline V lookup: CDR1 LNHDA, CDR2 SQIVND (reference sequence). Trimming left V 8 bases short and J 2 bases short, with 7 bases between. The CDR3 length is 13 residues. CDR3 nucleotide sequence: TGTGCCAGTTGGAGGGCTGGGGCCAACGTCCTGACTTTC. Protein sequence: CASWRAGANVLTF.

V and J are TRBV18 and TRBJ1-2; D is uncertain. CDR3 length: 14 amino acids. Trimming left V 0 bases short and J 5 bases short, with 10 bases between. CDR1 and CDR2 from the germline V gene are KGHSH and LQKENI. CDR3 in amino acids: CASSPPTHQYGYTF. The CDR3 bases are TGTGCCAGCTCACCACCCACACACCAATATGGCTACACCTTC. The variable domain in full, completed from reference TRBV18 and TRBJ1-2, reads NAGVMQNPRHLVRRRGQEARLRCSPMKGHSHVYWYRQLPEEGLKFMVYLQKENIIDESGMPKERFSAEFPKEGPSILRIQQVVRGDSAAYFCASSPPTHQYGYTFGSGTRLTVV.